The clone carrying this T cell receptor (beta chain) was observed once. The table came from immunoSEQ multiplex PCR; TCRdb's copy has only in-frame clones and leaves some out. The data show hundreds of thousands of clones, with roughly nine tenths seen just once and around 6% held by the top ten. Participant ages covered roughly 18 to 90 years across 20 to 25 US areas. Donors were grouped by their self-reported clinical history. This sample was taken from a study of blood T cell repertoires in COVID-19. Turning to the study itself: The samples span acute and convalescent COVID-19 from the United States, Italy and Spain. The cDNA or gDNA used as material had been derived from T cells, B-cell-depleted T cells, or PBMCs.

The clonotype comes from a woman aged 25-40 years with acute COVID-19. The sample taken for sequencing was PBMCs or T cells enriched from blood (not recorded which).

In DNA form, the CDR3 reads TGTGCCAGTAGTCCGGGACAGGGGTCGGTGAACACTGAAGCTTTCTTT. Protein sequence: CASSPGQGSVNTEAFF. This rearrangement joins TRBV19 to TRBJ1-1; TRBD1 agrees at 10 bases. The V gene end was trimmed by 5 bases and the J gene end by 0 bases; junction bases not matched to a gene: 6. Germline V gene sequence: CDR1 LNHDA, CDR2 SQIVND (reference sequence). This CDR3 region has 16 residues.